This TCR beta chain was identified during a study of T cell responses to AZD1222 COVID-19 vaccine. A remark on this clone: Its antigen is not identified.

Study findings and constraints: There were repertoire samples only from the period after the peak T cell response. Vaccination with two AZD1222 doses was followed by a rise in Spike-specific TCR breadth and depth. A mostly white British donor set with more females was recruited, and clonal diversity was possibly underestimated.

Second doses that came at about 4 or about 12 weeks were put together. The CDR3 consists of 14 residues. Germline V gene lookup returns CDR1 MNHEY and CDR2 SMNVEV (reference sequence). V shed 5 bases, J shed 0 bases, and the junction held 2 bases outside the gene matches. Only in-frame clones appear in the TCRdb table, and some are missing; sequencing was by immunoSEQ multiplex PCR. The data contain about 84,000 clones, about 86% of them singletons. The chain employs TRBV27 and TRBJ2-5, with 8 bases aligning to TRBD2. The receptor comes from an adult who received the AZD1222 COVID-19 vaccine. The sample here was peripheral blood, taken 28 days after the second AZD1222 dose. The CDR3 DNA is TGTGCCAGCAGTCCACTAGCGGACCAAGAGACCCAGTACTTC. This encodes CASSPLADQETQYF.